The T cell receptor (beta chain) described here comes from a study of T cell responses to AZD1222 COVID-19 vaccine. The repertoire was sequenced with immunoSEQ multiplex PCR; TCRdb's copy has only in-frame clones and lacks some. The profile shows over 150,000 clones, roughly nine tenths of them singletons. The ends lost 3 bases at V and 4 bases at J; junction bases unmatched: 8. This CDR3 region has 15 residues. The germline V gene has CDR1 SGHTA and CDR2 FQGNSA. V is TRBV7-2 and J is TRBJ2-7, with 8 bases that match TRBD2. The clonotype originates from an adult in good health. The sample here was peripheral blood, taken on day 0 of MenACWY control vaccination. CDR3 nucleotides: TGTGCCAGCAGCTTTAAGGCGGGAGGTCGGTACGAGCAGTACTTC. This gives the protein CASSFKAGGRYEQYF.